The TCR beta chain described here comes from a study of blood T cell repertoires in COVID-19. How the authors handled the data: Estimation of nucleated cell counts relied on the amplification of reference gene primers. Only in-frame clones appear in the TCRdb table, and some are missing; sequencing was by immunoSEQ multiplex PCR. The V and J calls and clone size come from that table; D and trimming were worked out from the DNA. The sample yields under 250,000 clones, over 75% seen once. Germline V gives CDR1 SGHRS, CDR2 YFSETQ. With 3 bases removed from V and 3 bases from J, the gap between germline ends came to 9 bases. The CDR3 consists of 14 residues.

The clonotype originates from a man in his thirties or forties with acute COVID-19. The chain uses TRBV5-1 and TRBJ1-4; D possibly corresponds to TRBD1 (5 bases). The source material was PBMCs or T cells enriched from blood (not recorded which). The CDR3: CASSSQGSNEKLFF. CDR3 DNA: TGCGCCAGCAGCTCCCAGGGTTCTAATGAAAAACTGTTTTTT.